Detailed here is one T cell receptor (beta chain). The antigen is unknown. This sample is part of a study of T cell repertoires in cytomegalovirus infection. Study overall: Well-studied HLA-B-restricted CMV epitopes were used in the study alongside recently identified HLA-C-restricted ones. Public TCR beta signatures were indicative of both CMV infection and a matching HLA type. Study-wide findings and caveats: Cumulative public TCR beta family frequency identified carriers of CMV plus the relevant HLA. HLA-C-restricted TCR beta clonotypes specific for CMV led the ex vivo response.

Each CDR3 protein gets one entry after TCRdb re-called the reads with MiXCR. The data hold about half a million distinct CDR3 sequences, with roughly 34% observed a single time. Trimming shortened V by 1 base and J by 2 bases, and 4 bases separated the two germline ends. CDR1 KGHDR and CDR2 SFDVKD come from the germline V gene. CDR3 size: 13 residues. This receptor was taken from a human donor in good health (CMV status not recorded). Some clones in this sample may be carry-over from other donors' samples. The V gene is TRBV24-1, the J gene TRBJ2-5; D unclear. The starting material was cultured PBMCs, obtained from culture after CMV antigen stimulation. The DNA for the CDR3 is TGTGCCACCAGTGATTTTCGGCAAGAGACCCAGTACTTC. Translation gives CATSDFRQETQYF.